The subject of this entry is one T cell receptor (beta chain). What it binds is unknown. V lost 0 bases, J lost 3 bases, and 4 bases stayed unmatched. Germline assignment: CDR1 SGHNT and CDR2 YYREEE (reference sequence). CDR3 length: 16 amino acids. These data are taken from a study of shared clonotypes between healthy human individuals. Overall study findings and caveats: Generation of non-shared clonotypes was less probable than generation of clonotypes shared by all four donors. Investigators collected only blood, and repertoires in tissues likely differ.

Assay: immunoSEQ multiplex PCR; the TCRdb copy retains only in-frame clones and omits some. Of 1,400,000 or so clones in the sample, about 98.5% are singletons; the top ten hold approximately 0.4%. The rearrangement joins TRBV5-4 to TRBJ2-3, with 10 bases aligning to TRBD1. The source of this sequence is a man in his thirties or forties in good health. The sample consisted of naive CD4+ T cells sorted from blood. Subset reported: CD45RA+ positively selected. Here the CDR3 reads CASSLDRDRGTDTQYF. The CDR3 DNA follows: TGTGCCAGCAGCTTGGACCGGGACAGGGGTACAGATACGCAGTATTTT.